This T cell receptor beta chain was documented in a study of cytomegalovirus exposure and HLA in healthy donors. For the study at large: An early release of data contained roughly 90 million unique TCRs, which came from HLA-typed donors. Study-wide points: Cytomegalovirus association was assigned to more than 150 TCR beta chains. In an earlier analysis, productive rearrangement rates for most beta V segments clustered near 87% or 30%. Later analysis found that TCR beta chains associated with HLA were more clonally expanded than other, equally common chains.

Points on this clone: Antigen unknown.

The junction had 4 bases not matched to a gene; V was cut back by 0 bases and J by 5 bases. This CDR3 contains 14 residues. The germline V gene encodes CDR1 MGHRA and CDR2 YSYEKL. In the PCR, 60 Vbeta and 13 Jbeta primers were used. The repertoire was sequenced with immunoSEQ multiplex PCR; TCRdb's copy has only in-frame clones and lacks some. The data show 150,000 to 200,000 clones, 70% to 85% seen once. Sequencing was done on a sample of PBMCs. This clonotype was sampled from a man in his thirties or forties in good health and CMV-seropositive. The chain couples TRBV4-1 to TRBJ2-7; 7 bases are shared with TRBD2. CDR3 region: CASSQEGGRDEQYF. CDR3 bases: TGCGCCAGCAGCCAAGAGGGGGGGAGAGACGAGCAGTACTTC.